The 32 T cell receptor beta chains listed next were all sequenced from one sample in a study of blood T cell repertoires in COVID-19. The assay was immunoSEQ multiplex PCR, and TCRdb's table has in-frame clones only and misses some. The sample holds 80,000 to 95,000 clones; about four fifths are singletons and the top ten take roughly 4.8%. Sequencing was done on a sample of peripheral blood. The receptors come from an elderly man with COVID-19, enrolled during active disease.

A few counts support this clone. The rearrangement uses TRBV12-3 or TRBV12-4 and TRBJ2-7; 7 bases are shared with TRBD1. J lost 6 bases, V lost 7 bases, and 9 bases had no gene match. This CDR3 has 13 amino acids. CDR3 DNA sequence: TGTGCCAGCACCCTAAACAGGGGAAGCGAGCAGTACTTC. It specifies CASTLNRGSEQYF.

This clone was seen more than once but under ten times. CDR3 nucleotides: TGTGCCAGCAGCCCCTCCCCTTTTGACTATGGCTACACCTTC. Translation gives CASSPSPFDYGYTF. This rearrangement joins TRBV7-2 to TRBJ1-2; D uncertain. There are 14 residues in the CDR3. Germline loops: CDR1 SGHTA, CDR2 FQGNSA. Trimming removed 5 bases from V and 3 bases from J, with 13 bases in between.

This sequence joins TRBV9 and TRBJ2-5, with 11 bases that match TRBD2. Unmatched junction bases numbered 5, after V lost 0 bases and J lost 4 bases. This CDR3 spans 16 amino acids. The germline V gene has CDR1 SGDLS and CDR2 YYNGEE. CDR3 region: CASSVGSGRAAETQYF. The CDR3 DNA reads TGTGCCAGCAGCGTAGGTAGCGGGAGGGCCGCAGAGACCCAGTACTTC.

The chain combines TRBV10-2 with TRBJ2-7; 7 bases match TRBD2. CDR3 length: 17 residues. The V segment lost 0 bases and the J segment 4 bases; nucleotides outside the gene matches: 12. Germline values: CDR1 WSHSY, CDR2 SAAADI. CDR3 bases: TGCGCCAGCAGTGAGTCTCGTGCCGGGACTATCCCATACGAGCAGTACTTC. This encodes CASSESRAGTIPYEQYF.

This rearrangement joins TRBV7-3 to TRBJ2-2; 10 bases are shared with TRBD1. The CDR3 is made up of 16 amino acids. CDR1 is SGHTA and CDR2 is FQGTGA in the germline V gene. V gave up 0 bases and J gave up 4 bases; unmatched junction bases: 2. The CDR3 sequence: CASSLTGTGATGELFF. DNA of the CDR3: TGTGCCAGCAGCTTAACCGGGACAGGGGCCACCGGGGAGCTGTTTTTT. The full variable domain, completed using reference TRBV7-3 and TRBJ2-2, is GAGVSQTPSNKVTEKGKYVELRCDPISGHTALYWYRQSLGQGPEFLIYFQGTGAADDSGLPNDRFFAVRPEGSVSTLKIQRTERGDSAVYLCASSLTGTGATGELFFGEGSRLTVL.

The J gene is TRBJ2-2, the V gene TRBV28, with 10 bases lining up with TRBD2. The CDR3 extends over 16 amino acids. Germline CDR1 is MDHEN and CDR2 is SYDVKM. The V and J ends lost 6 bases and 2 bases, in that order; junction bases with no gene match: 6. In nucleotides, the CDR3 is TGTGCCAGCAGAACTAGCGGGACACTCAACACCGGGGAGCTGTTTTTT. Its translation: CASRTSGTLNTGELFF.

This chain joins TRBV9 and TRBJ1-5; D possibly corresponds to TRBD1 (6 bases). There are 15 residues in the CDR3. The germline CDR1 and CDR2 sequences are SGDLS and YYNGEE. Trimming shortened V by 5 bases and J by 3 bases, and 15 bases separated the two germline ends. CDR3 sequence (DNA): TGTGCCAGCAGAGTTGGGGGCTGTGTCAATCAGCCCCAGCATTTT. As protein: CASRVGGCVNQPQHF.

The J gene is TRBJ2-1, the V gene TRBV4-2, with unresolved D. Between the trimmed V and J ends, which lost 1 base and 1 base, there was a span of 8 bases. CDR3 size: 15 residues. CDR1 and CDR2 from the germline V gene are LGHNA and YNFKEQ. The CDR3 DNA sequence: TGTGCCAGCAGCCAAGGATTACAGTCCTACAATGAGCAGTTCTTC. This gives the protein CASSQGLQSYNEQFF.

The chain carries TRBV2 and TRBJ1-5; 7 bases are a match to TRBD1. Trimming removed 3 bases from V and 0 bases from J; junction bases left unmatched: 2. Germline assignment: CDR1 SNHLY and CDR2 FYNNEI. This CDR3 is 15 amino acids long. CDR3 in DNA: TGTGCCAGCAGTGAGGGACAGAGTAGCAATCAGCCCCAGCATTTT. It encodes CASSEGQSSNQPQHF.

The V and J genes are TRBV4-1 and TRBJ1-6; TRBD1 aligns across 10 bases. CDR3 length: 16 amino acids. The germline CDR1 and CDR2 sequences are MGHRA and YSYEKL. V lost 3 bases to trimming and J lost 7 bases; unmatched junction nucleotides: 6. The CDR3 DNA is TGCGCCAGCAGCCACACTGGACAGGGGGGGAATTCACCCCTCCACTTT. Protein sequence: CASSHTGQGGNSPLHF.

As concerns this clone: One end of the junction varies from germline; a read error may be responsible. This chain uses TRBV18 with TRBJ2-7; no clear D. CDR1 KGHSH and CDR2 LQKENI come from the germline V gene. CDR3 length equals 15 residues. The CDR3 loop reads CASSPLQYPSDEQYF. The CDR3 DNA reads as TGTGCCAGCTCACCACTACAGTACCCCTCCGACGAGCAGTACTTC.

The V gene is TRBV19, the J gene TRBJ2-7; D remains unclear. The V end lost 2 bases, the J end lost 3 bases, and 8 bases lay between the germline ends. CDR1 is LNHDA, CDR2 SQIVND, per germline (reference sequence). This CDR3 is 13 amino acids long. The DNA of the CDR3 is TGTGCCAGTAGTATAACCCGCAGCTACGAGCAGTACTTC. It codes for CASSITRSYEQYF.

The sample holds a few counts of this clone. The rearrangement links TRBV30 to TRBJ1-2; maybe TRBD1 (5 bases). V was trimmed by 2 bases and J by 2 bases, leaving 6 bases between them. Germline V lookup: CDR1 GTSNPN, CDR2 SVGIG (reference sequence). The CDR3 spans 12 residues. The CDR3 loop is CAWSSGNYGYTF. The CDR3 region has the DNA TGTGCCTGGAGTTCAGGGAACTATGGCTACACCTTC.

V is TRBV18 and J is TRBJ1-1, with 7 positions matching TRBD1. The CDR3 covers 14 residues. The germline gives CDR1 KGHSH, CDR2 LQKENI. V trimming: 4 bases; J trimming: 4 bases; junction bases outside the gene matches: 6. CDR3 region: CASSLYRGGTEAFF. In nucleotides, the CDR3 is TGTGCCAGCTCACTCTACAGGGGTGGCACTGAAGCTTTCTTT.

This clone was detected only once. V is TRBV19 and J is TRBJ1-1, with 8 bases fitting TRBD1. The V gene end was trimmed by 4 bases and the J gene end by 4 bases; junction bases not matched to a gene: 2. The CDR3 contains 13 residues. The germline V gene has CDR1 LNHDA and CDR2 SQIVND (reference sequence). The CDR3 loop is CASSKQGGTEAFF. In DNA, the CDR3 is TGTGCCAGTAGTAAACAGGGGGGCACTGAAGCTTTCTTT.

V and J are TRBV5-1 and TRBJ2-3; 7 bases are a match to TRBD2. This CDR3 comprises 16 residues. Germline trimming cut 0 bases from V and 2 bases from J; bases unmatched to any gene: 6. CDR1 SGHRS and CDR2 YFSETQ come from the germline V gene. CDR3 amino acids: CASSLGGLADTDTQYF. The CDR3 DNA follows: TGCGCCAGCAGCTTGGGAGGGCTAGCGGACACAGATACGCAGTATTTT. Complete variable domain (other parts from reference TRBV5-1 and TRBJ2-3): KAGVTQTPRYLIKTRGQQVTLSCSPISGHRSVSWYQQTPGQGLQFLFEYFSETQRNKGNFPGRFSGRQFSNSRSEMNVSTLELGDSALYLCASSLGGLADTDTQYFGPGTRLTVL.

This clone was detected once. The chain uses TRBV2 and TRBJ1-2; possible D gene TRBD1, 6 bases. The CDR3 has 13 residues. CDR1 and CDR2 from the germline V gene are SNHLY and FYNNEI. With 2 bases removed from V and 4 bases from J, the gap between germline ends came to 8 bases. The CDR3 here is CASSEQGIYGYTF. The CDR3, as DNA: TGTGCCAGCAGTGAACAGGGGATCTATGGCTACACCTTC.

In DNA, the CDR3 is TGCAGTGCTAGTTCCCGCCTGGAGGGGTCCTACGAGCAGTACTTC. Translating gives CSASSRLEGSYEQYF. This rearrangement joins TRBV20-1 to TRBJ2-7, with D possibly TRBD2 on 6 matching bases. The V end lost 3 bases, the J end lost 1 base, and 16 bases lay between the germline ends. There are 15 residues in the CDR3. Germline CDR1 and CDR2: DFQATT and SNEGSKA (reference sequence).

This clone was observed a single time. The V gene is TRBV18, the J gene TRBJ2-7, with a weak D call TRBD1 (6 bases). Deletions cut 4 bases from V and 0 bases from J, with 10 bases between. The CDR3 is made up of 14 amino acids. The V gene's germline CDR1 is KGHSH and CDR2 LQKENI. The CDR3 nucleotides are TGTGCCAGCTCACGACAGGAATCCTCCTACGAGCAGTACTTC. Translation gives CASSRQESSYEQYF.

This clone has just a few counts. The chain carries TRBV5-1 and TRBJ2-1; TRBD2 agrees at 10 bases. The CDR3 is 16 residues long. V lost 7 bases, J lost 9 bases, and 16 bases stayed unmatched. Germline CDR1 is SGHRS and CDR2 is YFSETQ. The CDR3, as DNA: TGCGCCAGCCAACCATCTATTCTAGCGGGGGCCGGTGAGCAGTTCTTC. Amino acids: CASQPSILAGAGEQFF.

The chain carries TRBV29-1 and TRBJ2-1; 10 positions agree with TRBD2. J was trimmed by 4 bases and V by 6 bases; bases with no gene match: 6. Per germline, CDR1 SQVTM and CDR2 ANQGSEA. The CDR3 runs 14 residues. CDR3 sequence: CSVPTSGLYNEQFF. CDR3 coding DNA: TGCAGCGTACCGACTAGCGGGCTTTACAATGAGCAGTTCTTC.

This clone was seen just once. This sequence joins TRBV28 and TRBJ2-5, with 10 positions matching TRBD2. Germline V gives CDR1 MDHEN, CDR2 SYDVKM. With 4 bases clipped from V and 4 bases from J, the junction kept 15 bases outside the gene matches. This CDR3 spans 18 amino acids. CDR3 protein: CASSSILTRTSGGETQYF. In DNA form, the CDR3 reads TGTGCCAGCAGTTCAATCTTAACAAGGACTAGCGGAGGAGAGACCCAGTACTTC. The whole variable domain, remainder taken from reference TRBV28 and TRBJ2-5, is DVKVTQSSRYLVKRTGEKVFLECVQDMDHENMFWYRQDPGLGLRLIYFSYDVKMKEKGDIPEGYSVSREKKERFSLILESASTNQTSMYLCASSSILTRTSGGETQYFGPGTRLLVL.

This chain joins TRBV7-2 and TRBJ2-2, with 13 nucleotides matching TRBD2. Germline trimming cut 1 base from V and 4 bases from J; bases unmatched to any gene: 9. Germline CDR1 is SGHTA and CDR2 is FQGNSA. The CDR3 contains 19 residues. The CDR3 DNA follows: TGTGCCAGCAGCTTAGGAGGGACTAGCGGGAACTGGGTCACCGGGGAGCTGTTTTTT. Amino acid sequence: CASSLGGTSGNWVTGELFF.

The rearrangement uses TRBV19 and TRBJ1-5; 10 positions agree with TRBD1. This CDR3 comprises 16 residues. The V and J ends lost 5 bases and 0 bases, in that order; junction bases with no gene match: 4. Germline assignment: CDR1 LNHDA and CDR2 SQIVND (reference sequence). CDR3 amino acids: CASSPDRGDSNQPQHF. The CDR3 nucleotides are TGTGCCAGTAGTCCGGACAGGGGGGATAGCAATCAGCCCCAGCATTTT.

The V call is TRBV2, the J call TRBJ2-2; TRBD2 agrees at 11 bases. This CDR3 is built from 14 residues. Germline V gene lookup returns CDR1 SNHLY and CDR2 FYNNEI. Trimming removed 8 bases from V and 4 bases from J; junction bases left unmatched: 3. The CDR3 protein is CASDGLAGTGELFF. In DNA form, the CDR3 reads TGTGCCAGCGACGGACTAGCGGGCACCGGGGAGCTGTTTTTT.

This clone was seen just once. The chain is built from TRBV6-5 and TRBJ2-5, with 8 nucleotides matching TRBD1. Per germline, CDR1 MNHEY and CDR2 SVGAGI. With 8 bases clipped from V and 2 bases from J, the junction kept 10 bases outside the gene matches. The CDR3 runs 15 residues. The CDR3 loop is CASGRMTGAQETQYF. The CDR3 bases are TGTGCCAGCGGTCGGATGACAGGGGCTCAAGAGACCCAGTACTTC.

Only a few counts were recorded for this clone. The rearrangement links TRBV2 to TRBJ1-6; 7 bases line up with TRBD1. Germline assignment: CDR1 SNHLY and CDR2 FYNNEI. This CDR3 comprises 15 residues. J gave up 0 bases and V 10 bases, and 6 bases lay outside the gene matches. The CDR3 DNA follows: TGTGCCACCCAAGGGGACAGCTCCTATAATTCACCCCTCCACTTT. Translated, it gives CATQGDSSYNSPLHF.

This chain links TRBV4-3 with TRBJ1-5; 7 bases are a match to TRBD1. Per the germline V gene, CDR1 is LGHNA and CDR2 is YSLEER. There are 16 residues in the CDR3. The V gene end was trimmed by 2 bases and the J gene end by 2 bases; junction bases not matched to a gene: 6. The CDR3 coding sequence is TGCGCCAGCAGCCAAACCAGGGGGGTAGGCAATCAGCCCCAGCATTTT. Amino acids: CASSQTRGVGNQPQHF.

The V call is TRBV5-5, the J call TRBJ2-5; 11 bases are a match to TRBD2. The V segment lost 0 bases and the J segment 2 bases; nucleotides outside the gene matches: 3. This CDR3 is built from 16 residues. Germline assignment: CDR1 SGHKS and CDR2 YYEKEE (reference sequence). The CDR3 is CASSLAIAGGQETQYF. The CDR3 bases are TGTGCCAGCAGCTTGGCGATAGCGGGGGGGCAAGAGACCCAGTACTTC.

This clone appeared once. The chain uses TRBV6-5 and TRBJ2-2, with unresolved D. This CDR3 has 13 residues. Germline lookup yields CDR1 MNHEY and CDR2 SVGAGI. Trimming pared 2 bases from V and 3 bases from J, leaving 4 bases between. Here the CDR3 reads CASSYTHTGELFF. The CDR3 DNA reads as TGTGCCAGCAGTTACACACACACCGGGGAGCTGTTTTTT.

This clone turned up a few times. This chain connects TRBV5-1 to TRBJ1-3, with a tentative D call TRBD1 (6 bases). This CDR3 has 16 residues. V was cut by 1 base and J by 2 bases, with 13 bases left in between. CDR1 and CDR2 (germline): SGHRS, YFSETQ. CDR3 region: CASSLSGVRAGNTIYF. CDR3 sequence (DNA): TGCGCCAGCAGCTTGTCAGGGGTACGGGCTGGAAACACCATATATTTT. The variable domain in full, with the rest retrieved from reference TRBV5-1 and TRBJ1-3, is KAGVTQTPRYLIKTRGQQVTLSCSPISGHRSVSWYQQTPGQGLQFLFEYFSETQRNKGNFPGRFSGRQFSNSRSEMNVSTLELGDSALYLCASSLSGVRAGNTIYFGEGSWLTVV.

This clone was counted only a few times. V usage is TRBV5-4 and J usage is TRBJ1-2; 9 bases map to TRBD1. The germline CDR1 and CDR2 sequences are SGHNT and YYREEE (reference sequence). The CDR3 loop spans 15 amino acids. V was clipped by 0 bases and J by 2 bases; unmatched bases: 2. The CDR3 here is CASSLGGQGNYGYTF. The CDR3, as DNA: TGTGCCAGCAGCTTGGGGGGACAGGGAAACTATGGCTACACCTTC.